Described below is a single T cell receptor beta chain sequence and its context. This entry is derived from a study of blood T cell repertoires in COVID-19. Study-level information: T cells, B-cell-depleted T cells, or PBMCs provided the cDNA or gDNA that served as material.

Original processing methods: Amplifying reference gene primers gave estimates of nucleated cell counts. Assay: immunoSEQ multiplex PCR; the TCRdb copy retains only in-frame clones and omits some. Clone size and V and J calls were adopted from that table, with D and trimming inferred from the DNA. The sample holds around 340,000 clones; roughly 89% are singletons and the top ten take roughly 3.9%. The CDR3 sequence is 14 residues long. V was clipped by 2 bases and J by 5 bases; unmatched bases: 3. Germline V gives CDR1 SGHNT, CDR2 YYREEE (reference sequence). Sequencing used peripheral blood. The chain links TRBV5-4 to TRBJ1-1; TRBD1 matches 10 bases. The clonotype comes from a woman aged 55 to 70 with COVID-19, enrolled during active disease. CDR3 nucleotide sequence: TGTGCCAGCAGCTTCGGGGACAGGGGAACTGAAGCTTTCTTT. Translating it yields CASSFGDRGTEAFF.